These 22 T cell receptor beta chains were sequenced from one sample in a study of regulatory T cells. The study's findings and limits: Hydrophobic residues at CDR3 positions 6 and 7 were enriched in conventional CD4+ T cells of CD3G-deficient patients.

The PCR used 52 TRBV and 13 TRBJ primers. Here immunoSEQ multiplex PCR was the method, and the copy in TCRdb shows in-frame clones only, minus some. The repertoire holds some 38,000 clones, with over 75% as singletons. Their recognized antigens are unknown. What was sequenced was conventional CD4+ T cells sorted from blood. These receptor sequences come from a person between 18 and 35 years old with CD3G deficiency.

The V gene is TRBV7-8, the J gene TRBJ2-3; 11 positions agree with TRBD2. The CDR3 runs to 15 residues. V lost 9 bases, J lost 6 bases, and 11 bases stayed unmatched. Germline V gene data show CDR1 as SGHVS and CDR2 as FQNEAQ. CDR3 nucleotides: TGTGCCAGGTCGAGGGTAGCGGGGGGGTATGATACGCAGTATTTT. It translates to CARSRVAGGYDTQYF.

CDR3 in DNA: TGCGCCAGCAGCTTGGAAAGGACACCCACAGATACGCAGTATTTT. Translating gives CASSLERTPTDTQYF. This rearrangement joins TRBV5-1 to TRBJ2-3, with D perhaps matching TRBD1 (5 bases). The CDR3 runs 15 residues. Per germline, CDR1 SGHRS and CDR2 YFSETQ. V dropped 0 bases and J dropped 2 bases, with 10 bases sitting between them.

The genes are TRBV6-6 and TRBJ2-1; TRBD2 is a possible D gene (6 bases). Germline V gene data show CDR1 as MNHNY and CDR2 as SVGAGI (reference sequence). The CDR3 totals 16 residues. Trimming stripped 2 bases from V and 5 bases from J, with 16 bases between. This CDR3 reads CASSYGGIGRDNEQFF. The CDR3 bases are TGTGCCAGCAGTTACGGGGGGATCGGCCGCGACAATGAGCAGTTCTTC.

The CDR3 loop is CASSLGHQPSTDTQYF. The CDR3 DNA reads as TGTGCCAGCAGCCTGGGACATCAGCCCAGCACAGATACGCAGTATTTT. The J gene is TRBJ2-3, the V gene TRBV7-9; a possible D gene is TRBD1 (6 bases). From germline, CDR1 is SEHNR and CDR2 FQNEAQ (reference sequence). The CDR3 covers 16 residues. V was shortened by 5 bases and J by 0 bases, with 15 bases between the two germline ends.

The chain carries TRBV6-1 and TRBJ1-1; D gene ambiguous. V was pared by 7 bases and J by 2 bases, with 5 bases between. CDR1 is MNHNS, CDR2 SASEGT, per germline. CDR3 size: 11 residues. The CDR3 here is CASIRNTEAFF. The CDR3 DNA reads TGTGCCAGCATCCGAAACACTGAAGCTTTCTTT.

V gene TRBV28 combines with J gene TRBJ2-3; 14 nucleotides agree with TRBD2. This CDR3 is built from 17 residues. The V and J ends lost 1 base and 4 bases, in that order; junction bases with no gene match: 4. Per the germline V gene, CDR1 is MDHEN and CDR2 is SYDVKM. CDR3 DNA: TGTGCCAGCAGTTTATCGGGACTAGCGGGAGTATCAGATACGCAGTATTTT. This gives the protein CASSLSGLAGVSDTQYF.

The chain combines TRBV5-1 with TRBJ1-1; D possibly corresponds to TRBD1 (5 bases). Per the germline V gene, CDR1 is SGHRS and CDR2 is YFSETQ. This CDR3 spans 14 amino acids. Deletions cut 1 base from V and 2 bases from J, with 9 bases between. CDR3 loop: CASSLTGDNTEAFF. The CDR3 DNA follows: TGCGCCAGCAGCTTGACAGGCGATAACACTGAAGCTTTCTTT. Based on the CDR3 plus reference TRBV5-1 and TRBJ1-1, the full variable domain is KAGVTQTPRYLIKTRGQQVTLSCSPISGHRSVSWYQQTPGQGLQFLFEYFSETQRNKGNFPGRFSGRQFSNSRSEMNVSTLELGDSALYLCASSLTGDNTEAFFGQGTRLTVV.

In its sample, this clone was seen once. The chain is built from TRBV10-2 and TRBJ2-2; D might be TRBD1 (6 bases). The CDR3 is 14 residues long. V dropped 4 bases and J dropped 8 bases, with 14 bases sitting between them. In germline, CDR1 is WSHSY, CDR2 SAAADI. DNA of the CDR3: TGCGCCAGCAGTGCCCGGACAGACGGGGGGGAGCTGTTTTTT. Its protein is CASSARTDGGELFF.

The chain carries TRBV5-1 and TRBJ2-3; D unclear. V lost 0 bases and J 1 base, leaving 6 bases between the germline ends. The CDR3 extends over 14 amino acids. Germline lookup yields CDR1 SGHRS and CDR2 YFSETQ. The CDR3 protein is CASSLGHGTDTQYF. In DNA form, the CDR3 reads TGCGCCAGCAGCTTGGGACACGGCACAGATACGCAGTATTTT.

The chain is built from TRBV7-9 and TRBJ2-7; D not resolved. CDR3 length: 13 residues. The germline V and J ends were trimmed by 0 bases and 0 bases, with 3 bases remaining between them. CDR1 and CDR2 from the germline V gene are SEHNR and FQNEAQ (reference sequence). CDR3 bases: TGTGCCAGCAGCTTAGCGAACTCCTACGAGCAGTACTTC. This codes for CASSLANSYEQYF.

This chain links TRBV6-6 with TRBJ2-5, with 9 bases identical to TRBD2. CDR3 size: 14 residues. Germline V gives CDR1 MNHNY, CDR2 SVGAGI (reference sequence). V shed 8 bases and J 2 bases; nucleotides not matched to a gene: 6. The CDR3, as DNA: TGTGCCAGCGTTGCAAGCGGGGGGCAAGAGACCCAGTACTTC. This sequence encodes CASVASGGQETQYF.

This clone was counted a single time. The rearrangement links TRBV30 to TRBJ2-2, with 12 positions matching TRBD2. CDR3 length equals 16 residues. Germline V CDR1 and CDR2: GTSNPN, SVGIG (reference sequence). CDR3 amino acids: CAGGMTSGRGTGELFF. As DNA, the CDR3 is TGTGCTGGGGGTATGACTAGCGGGAGAGGAACCGGGGAGCTGTTTTTT.

The chain carries TRBV10-3 and TRBJ2-7; no reliable D call. There are 15 residues in the CDR3. CDR1 ENHRY and CDR2 SYGVKD come from the germline V gene. V was shortened by 3 bases and J by 5 bases, with 17 bases between the two germline ends. CDR3 nucleotides: TGTGCCATCAGTGAAAACATATTGAGCCTCAACGAGCAGTACTTC. The encoded protein is CAISENILSLNEQYF.

The J gene is TRBJ2-5, the V gene TRBV18; D might be TRBD2 (6 bases). Germline lookup yields CDR1 KGHSH and CDR2 LQKENI. The CDR3 consists of 14 residues. Deletions cut 1 base from V and 5 bases from J, with 11 bases between. CDR3 DNA sequence: TGTGCCAGCTCACCACGGAGACTAGGGGAGACCCAGTACTTC. This gives the protein CASSPRRLGETQYF.

V usage is TRBV5-1 and J usage is TRBJ2-1; 10 nucleotides line up with TRBD2. Germline-derived CDR1 and CDR2 are SGHRS and YFSETQ. J gave up 4 bases and V 4 bases, and 8 bases lay outside the gene matches. CDR3 length: 16 amino acids. CDR3 coding DNA: TGCGCCAGCAGCCAACAAGCGGGAGGGCCTTACAATGAGCAGTTCTTC. Amino acid sequence: CASSQQAGGPYNEQFF.

The V and J genes are TRBV10-3 and TRBJ2-7; D possibly corresponds to TRBD2 (5 bases). CDR1 and CDR2 (germline): ENHRY, SYGVKD. The V end was cut by 6 bases, the J end by 9 bases, with 15 bases between. CDR3 size: 12 residues. CDR3 nucleotides: TGTGCCATCAGGGCAGAGAAAGGGAGGCAGTACTTC. Its translation: CAIRAEKGRQYF.

Here the CDR3 reads CAISHTGAETQYF. Here the CDR3 DNA reads TGTGCCATCAGTCATACAGGGGCCGAGACCCAGTACTTC. This chain uses TRBV10-3 with TRBJ2-5; 7 bases agree with TRBD1. V lost 5 bases, J lost 5 bases, and 5 bases stayed unmatched. CDR3 length: 13 residues. Germline lookup yields CDR1 ENHRY and CDR2 SYGVKD.

This chain links TRBV11-2 with TRBJ2-7; possible D gene TRBD1, 5 bases. Deletions cut 5 bases from V and 6 bases from J, with 14 bases between. The CDR3 spans 13 residues. Germline CDR1 reads SGHAT; CDR2 reads FQNNGV. The CDR3 loop reads CASSLRQGSEQYF. CDR3 nucleotide sequence: TGTGCCAGCAGCCTACGGCAGGGATCCGAGCAGTACTTC. The complete variable domain, with remaining parts taken from reference TRBV11-2 and TRBJ2-7, reads EAGVAQSPRYKIIEKRQSVAFWCNPISGHATLYWYQQILGQGPKLLIQFQNNGVVDDSQLPKDRFSAERLKGVDSTLKIQPAKLEDSAVYLCASSLRQGSEQYFGPGTRLTVT.

This clone appeared once. The V gene is TRBV19, the J gene TRBJ2-3, with D unresolved. The CDR3 runs to 14 residues. In germline, CDR1 is LNHDA, CDR2 SQIVND (reference sequence). The ends were cut back, 3 bases at V and 0 bases at J, with 7 bases in the middle. The CDR3 loop is CASSISRSTDTQYF. DNA of the CDR3: TGTGCCAGTAGTATCTCCCGCAGCACAGATACGCAGTATTTT.

The chain has TRBV6-1 and TRBJ1-1; 8 positions agree with TRBD1. Germline V gene sequence: CDR1 MNHNS, CDR2 SASEGT. Trimming cost V 5 bases and J 5 bases; bases outside gene matches: 7. There are 14 residues in the CDR3. The CDR3 sequence: CASSRQGSNTEAFF. For the CDR3, the DNA is TGTGCCAGCAGTCGACAGGGGTCGAATACTGAAGCTTTCTTT.

This rearrangement joins TRBV11-2 to TRBJ2-4; tentatively, D is TRBD2 (5 bases). Germline CDR1 reads SGHAT; CDR2 reads FQNNGV. The CDR3 length is 15 residues. V was trimmed by 2 bases and J by 0 bases, leaving 8 bases between them. The CDR3 bases are TGTGCCAGCAGCTTATCCGGGGTAGCCAAAAACATTCAGTACTTC. Amino acids: CASSLSGVAKNIQYF.

This chain links TRBV12-1 with TRBJ2-7; TRBD1 reflects the table's D call only, with no check against the DNA. TRBV12-1 is noted as a pseudogene. This CDR3 comprises 15 residues. Written as DNA, the CDR3 is TGTGCCAGCAGCCCAGGGGACAGGACCTCCTACGAGCAGTACTTC. Protein sequence: CASSPGDRTSYEQYF.